This T cell receptor beta chain appears in the sequencing data of a study of T-cell memory formation after mild COVID-19. Broader study findings: Of the contracting clones, CD4+ ones lay mainly in CM and EM, and CD8+ ones in EMRA. Day 15 to 85 contracting clones showed balanced CD4/CD8; day 15 to 37 expanders favored CD4+.

TCRdb itself ran the 5' RACE reads through MiXCR, one entry per CDR3 protein. The repertoire holds 250,000 to 300,000 distinct CDR3 sequences, with about a sixth as singletons. This clonotype was recorded many times. Its cognate antigen is unknown. Germline values: CDR1 SEHNR, CDR2 FQNEAQ (reference sequence). This CDR3 region has 15 residues. Deletions cut 0 bases from V and 1 base from J, with 9 bases between. This clonotype was sampled from a man between 18 and 35 years old who had mild COVID-19 (a few samples of this study predate the infection). Cell type and time point are not known. The source material was PBMCs or a T cell subset sorted from them (not recorded which). The chain couples TRBV7-9 to TRBJ1-1; no clear D gene. Here the CDR3 reads CASSLAKGPNTEAFF. CDR3 nucleotide sequence: TGTGCCAGCAGCTTAGCGAAGGGTCCGAACACTGAAGCTTTCTTT.